Only a few counts were recorded for the clone carrying this T cell receptor beta chain. The CDR3 loop spans 13 amino acids. Germline-derived CDR1 and CDR2 are SGHVT and SQSDAQ. The V end was cut by 4 bases, the J end by 4 bases, with 11 bases between. Sequencing was performed with immunoSEQ multiplex PCR; in TCRdb, only in-frame clones are kept and a portion is missing. The sample includes 3,100 or so clones, about 22% of them seen just once. The data belong to a study of T cells in localized non-small cell lung cancer. The sample in question was lung tumor tissue, obtained before any cancer treatment. The J gene is TRBJ2-7, the V gene TRBV7-4; possibly TRBD1 for D (6 bases). The source of this sequence is a man aged 18-55 years with stage II lung adenocarcinoma. Here the CDR3 DNA reads TGTGCCAGCAGCTATCTAGGGGGTTACGAGCAGTACTTC. Its protein is CASSYLGGYEQYF.